This T cell receptor (beta chain) was observed in a study of molecular identifiers for immune sequencing clone quantification. Previously reported methods and listed TCR primers produced the bulk TCR libraries. MiXCR was run by TCRdb on the PCR reads, yielding one entry per CDR3 protein. The sample yields hundreds of thousands of distinct CDR3 sequences, about 25% seen once. This clonotype was seen many times. Germline CDR1 DFQATT, CDR2 SNEGSKA (reference sequence). V was trimmed by 0 bases and J by 1 base, leaving 8 bases between them. The CDR3 length is 14 residues. Libraries used roughly 17,000 to 1,000,000 sorted naive CD8 T cells and 10%, 30% or 50% RNA input. As CD8+CD4-CCR7+CD45RA+ cells, naive CD8 T cells were sorted.

The clonotype was recovered from a human donor in good health. Some libraries in this study had Jurkat cell RNA spiked in. The specimen sequenced was naive CD8+ T cells from blood, with Jurkat cell RNA spiked in. Stated subset: FACS-sorted CD8+CD4-CCR7+CD45RA+ naive T cells. The chain has TRBV20-1 and TRBJ2-3, with D unresolved. CDR3 region: CSAREGKGTDTQYF. In nucleotides, the CDR3 is TGCAGTGCTAGAGAAGGGAAGGGCACAGATACGCAGTATTTT.